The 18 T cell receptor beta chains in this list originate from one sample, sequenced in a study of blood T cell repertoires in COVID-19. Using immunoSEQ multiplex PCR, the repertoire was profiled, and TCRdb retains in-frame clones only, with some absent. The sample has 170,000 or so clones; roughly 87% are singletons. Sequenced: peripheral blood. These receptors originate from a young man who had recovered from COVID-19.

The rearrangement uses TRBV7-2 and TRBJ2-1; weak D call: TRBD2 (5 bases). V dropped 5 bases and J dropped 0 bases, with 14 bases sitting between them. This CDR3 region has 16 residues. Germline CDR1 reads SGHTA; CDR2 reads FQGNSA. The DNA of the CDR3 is TGTGCCAGCAGCCCACGTAGCGCTAGCTCCTACAATGAGCAGTTCTTC. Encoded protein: CASSPRSASSYNEQFF. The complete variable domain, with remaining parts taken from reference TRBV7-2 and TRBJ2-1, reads GAGVSQSPSNKVTEKGKDVELRCDPISGHTALYWYRQSLGQGLEFLIYFQGNSAPDKSGLPSDRFSAERTGGSVSTLTIQRTQQEDSAVYLCASSPRSASSYNEQFFGPGTRLTVL.

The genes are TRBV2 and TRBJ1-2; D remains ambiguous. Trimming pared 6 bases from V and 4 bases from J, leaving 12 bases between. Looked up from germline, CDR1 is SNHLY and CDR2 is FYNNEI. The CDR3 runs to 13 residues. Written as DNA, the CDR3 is TGTGCCAGCAGGACCTCGGGGATCTATGGCTACACCTTC. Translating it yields CASRTSGIYGYTF.

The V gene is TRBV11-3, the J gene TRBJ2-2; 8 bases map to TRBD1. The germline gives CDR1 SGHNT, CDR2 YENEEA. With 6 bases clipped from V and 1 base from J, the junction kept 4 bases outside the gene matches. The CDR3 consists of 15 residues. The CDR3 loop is CASSFGQGNTGELFF. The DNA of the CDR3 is TGTGCCAGCAGTTTCGGACAGGGGAACACCGGGGAGCTGTTTTTT.

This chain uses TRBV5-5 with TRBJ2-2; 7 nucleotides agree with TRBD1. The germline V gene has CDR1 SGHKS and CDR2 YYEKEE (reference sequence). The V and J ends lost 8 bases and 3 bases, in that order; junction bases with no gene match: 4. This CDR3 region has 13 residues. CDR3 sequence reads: CASGTAHTGELFF. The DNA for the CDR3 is TGTGCCAGTGGGACAGCGCACACCGGGGAGCTGTTTTTT. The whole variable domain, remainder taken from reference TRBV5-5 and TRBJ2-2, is DAGVTQSPTHLIKTRGQQVTLRCSPISGHKSVSWYQQVLGQGPQFIFQYYEKEERGRGNFPDRFSARQFPNYSSELNVNALLLGDSALYLCASGTAHTGELFFGEGSRLTVL.

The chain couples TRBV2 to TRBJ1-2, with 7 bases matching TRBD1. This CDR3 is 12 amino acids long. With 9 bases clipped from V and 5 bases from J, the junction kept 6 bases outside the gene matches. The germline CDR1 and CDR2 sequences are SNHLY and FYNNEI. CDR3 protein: CARAQGTYGYTF. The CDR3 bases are TGTGCCAGAGCACAGGGGACATATGGCTACACCTTC.

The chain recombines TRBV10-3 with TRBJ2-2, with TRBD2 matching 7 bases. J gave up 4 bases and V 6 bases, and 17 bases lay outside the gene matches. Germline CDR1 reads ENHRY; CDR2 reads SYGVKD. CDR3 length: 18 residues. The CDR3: CAISKGSGGPSGTGELFF. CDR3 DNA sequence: TGTGCCATCAGCAAGGGGTCGGGAGGCCCGTCGGGCACCGGGGAGCTGTTTTTT.

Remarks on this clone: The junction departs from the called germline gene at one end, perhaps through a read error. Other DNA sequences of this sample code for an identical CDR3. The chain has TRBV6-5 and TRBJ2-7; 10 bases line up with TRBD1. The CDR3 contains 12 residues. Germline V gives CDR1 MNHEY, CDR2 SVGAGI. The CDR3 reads CATGTGEYEQYF. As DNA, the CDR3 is TGTGCCACTGGGACAGGGGAATACGAGCAGTACTTT.

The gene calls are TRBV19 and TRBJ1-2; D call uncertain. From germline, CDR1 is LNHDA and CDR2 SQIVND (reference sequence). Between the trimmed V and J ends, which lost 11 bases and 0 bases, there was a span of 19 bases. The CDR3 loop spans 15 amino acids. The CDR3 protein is CAGRRKAAANYGYTF. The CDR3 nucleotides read TGTGCCGGCCGCCGTAAAGCTGCGGCTAACTATGGCTACACCTTC.

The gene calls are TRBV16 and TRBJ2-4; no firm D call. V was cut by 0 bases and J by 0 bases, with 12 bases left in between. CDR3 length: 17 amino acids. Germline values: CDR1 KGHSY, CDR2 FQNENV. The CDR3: CASSQSTDLIAKNIQYF. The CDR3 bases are TGTGCCAGCAGCCAATCCACAGACCTCATAGCCAAAAACATTCAGTACTTC.

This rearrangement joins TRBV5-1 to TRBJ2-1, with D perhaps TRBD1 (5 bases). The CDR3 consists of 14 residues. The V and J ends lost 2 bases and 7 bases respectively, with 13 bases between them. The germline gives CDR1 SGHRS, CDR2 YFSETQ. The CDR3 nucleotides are TGCGCCAGCAGCTTCCAGGGTGGAGAGAATGAGCAGTTCTTC. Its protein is CASSFQGGENEQFF.

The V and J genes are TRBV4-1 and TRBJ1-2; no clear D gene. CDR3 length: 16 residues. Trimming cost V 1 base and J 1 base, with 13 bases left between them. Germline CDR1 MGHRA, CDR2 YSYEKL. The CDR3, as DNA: TGCGCCAGCAGCCAAGCCCCGGCCGGGAATAACTATGGCTACACCTTC. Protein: CASSQAPAGNNYGYTF.

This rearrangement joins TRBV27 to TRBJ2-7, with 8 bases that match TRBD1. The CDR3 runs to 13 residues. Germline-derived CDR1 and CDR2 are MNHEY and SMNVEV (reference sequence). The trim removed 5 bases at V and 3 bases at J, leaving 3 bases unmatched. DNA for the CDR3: TGTGCCAGCAGTCTCGACAGGGGCTACGAGCAGTACTTC. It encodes CASSLDRGYEQYF.

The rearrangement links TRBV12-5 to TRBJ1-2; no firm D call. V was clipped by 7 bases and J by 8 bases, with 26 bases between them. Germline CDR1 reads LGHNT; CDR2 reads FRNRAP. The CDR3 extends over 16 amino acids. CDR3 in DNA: TGTGCTAGTGCCTCACTCGGGAGGGCTGGCTTCTTGGGCTACACCTTC. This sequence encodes CASASLGRAGFLGYTF.

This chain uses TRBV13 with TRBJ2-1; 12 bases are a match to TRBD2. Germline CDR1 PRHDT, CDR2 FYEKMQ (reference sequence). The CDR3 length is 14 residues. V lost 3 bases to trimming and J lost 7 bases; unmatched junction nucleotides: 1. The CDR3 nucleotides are TGTGCCAGCAGCTTTACTAGCGGGAGGAATGAGCAGTTCTTC. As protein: CASSFTSGRNEQFF.

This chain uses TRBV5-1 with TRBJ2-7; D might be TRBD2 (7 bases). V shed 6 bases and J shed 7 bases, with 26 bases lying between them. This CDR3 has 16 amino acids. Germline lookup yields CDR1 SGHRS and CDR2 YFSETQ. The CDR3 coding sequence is TGCGCCAGCAACCAAGGACGGGGGGCGGGGACGGAGGAGCAGTACTTC. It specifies CASNQGRGAGTEEQYF. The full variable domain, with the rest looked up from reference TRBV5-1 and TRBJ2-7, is KAGVTQTPRYLIKTRGQQVTLSCSPISGHRSVSWYQQTPGQGLQFLFEYFSETQRNKGNFPGRFSGRQFSNSRSEMNVSTLELGDSALYLCASNQGRGAGTEEQYFGPGTRLTVT.

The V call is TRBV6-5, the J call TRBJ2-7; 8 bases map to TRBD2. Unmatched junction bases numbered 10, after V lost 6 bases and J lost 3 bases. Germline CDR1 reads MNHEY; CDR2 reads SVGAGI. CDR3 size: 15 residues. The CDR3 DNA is TGTGCCAGCAGCCCCGGGGGGGAGGCCCTCTACGAGCAGTACTTC. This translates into CASSPGGEALYEQYF.

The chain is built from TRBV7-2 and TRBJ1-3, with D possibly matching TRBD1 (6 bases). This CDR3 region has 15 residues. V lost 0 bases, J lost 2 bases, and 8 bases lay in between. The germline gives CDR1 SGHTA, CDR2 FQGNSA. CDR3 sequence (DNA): TGTGCCAGCAGCTTAGCGGCAGGGGCTGGAAACACCATATATTTT. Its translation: CASSLAAGAGNTIYF.

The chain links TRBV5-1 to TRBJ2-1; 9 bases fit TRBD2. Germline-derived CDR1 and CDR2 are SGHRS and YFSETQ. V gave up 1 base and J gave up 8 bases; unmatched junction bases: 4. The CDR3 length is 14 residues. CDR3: CASSLQASGDEQFF. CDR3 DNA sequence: TGCGCCAGCAGCTTGCAGGCTAGCGGGGATGAGCAGTTCTTC.